This T cell receptor beta chain was sequenced during a study of graft-versus-host responses after intestinal transplantation. The germline gives CDR1 SGHTA, CDR2 FQGNSA. The CDR3 is 12 residues long. Trimming took 5 bases from V and 7 from J, leaving 8 bases between them. This clone was recorded a few times. What it binds is unknown. TCRdb keeps only in-frame clones here, not all; method: immunoSEQ multiplex PCR. Found here are about 90,000 clones, roughly four fifths of them singletons; the top ten hold 0.8% to 0.9%. V gene TRBV7-2 combines with J gene TRBJ2-2; no reliable D call. The receptor was derived from a human donor who received an intestinal transplant. The sequenced sample was unstimulated CD4+ T cells sorted from spleen or lymph node cells, obtained before intestinal transplant. The CDR3 spells CASSLRIGELFF. Written as DNA, the CDR3 is TGTGCCAGCAGCCTCAGGATCGGGGAGCTGTTTTTT.